This TCR beta chain was obtained from a study of early T cells in non-severe SARS-CoV-2 infection. In this sample, this clonotype turned up many times. Individual cDNA molecules were tagged with unique molecular identifiers. Using its own MiXCR run on the 5' RACE reads, TCRdb lists one record per CDR3 protein. The table lists about 77,000 distinct CDR3 sequences, roughly 5.3% of them singletons. Germline-derived CDR1 and CDR2 are MNHEY and SMNVEV (reference sequence). The junction had 4 bases not matched to a gene; V was cut back by 0 bases and J by 5 bases. CDR3 length equals 16 residues. This sample comprised whole blood, obtained at baseline. The chain recombines TRBV27 with TRBJ2-1, with 10 bases lining up with TRBD2. The origin of this receptor is an adult who was a healthcare worker with PCR-confirmed SARS-CoV-2 infection or an uninfected control (not recorded which). The CDR3 bases are TGTGCCAGCAGTTTATCAGGGACTAGCGTTAACAATGAGCAGTTCTTC. Protein sequence: CASSLSGTSVNNEQFF.